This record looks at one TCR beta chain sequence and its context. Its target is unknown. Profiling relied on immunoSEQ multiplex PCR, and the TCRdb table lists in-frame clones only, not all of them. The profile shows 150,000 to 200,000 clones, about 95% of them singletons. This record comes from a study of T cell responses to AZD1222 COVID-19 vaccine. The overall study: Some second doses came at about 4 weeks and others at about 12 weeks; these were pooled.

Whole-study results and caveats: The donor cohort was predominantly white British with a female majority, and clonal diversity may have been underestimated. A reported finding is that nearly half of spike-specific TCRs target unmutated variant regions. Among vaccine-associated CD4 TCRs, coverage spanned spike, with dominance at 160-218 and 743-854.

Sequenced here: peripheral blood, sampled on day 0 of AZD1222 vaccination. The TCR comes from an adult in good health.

CDR3 in amino acids: CASIGQGTFWYTF. DNA of the CDR3: TGCGCCAGCATTGGACAGGGCACGTTCTGGTACACCTTC. The chain couples TRBV10-2 to TRBJ1-2; 8 bases map to TRBD1. The J segment lost 11 bases and the V segment lost 7 bases, leaving 12 bases of the junction unmatched. CDR3 length: 13 amino acids. In germline, CDR1 is WSHSY, CDR2 SAAADI.